Shown below are 21 T cell receptor beta chains from a single sample sequenced in a study of spatial heterogeneity in lung cancer. TCRdb reprocessed the 5' RACE reads via MiXCR and lists one record per CDR3 protein. The repertoire consists of 40,000 to 45,000 distinct CDR3 sequences, with approximately 6.2% occurring once and the leading ten covering about 39%. Time point denoted: sample taken at primary tumor resection. Material: PBMCs, obtained at surgery. Every receptor here comes from a female donor with early-stage non-small cell lung cancer.

The chain recombines TRBV20-1 with TRBJ1-5; D is uncertain. Trimming removed 0 bases at V and 0 bases at J, with 9 bases between. Germline V gene data show CDR1 as DFQATT and CDR2 as SNEGSKA (reference sequence). The CDR3 sequence is 15 residues long. The CDR3 is CSARDRTLSNQPQHF. The CDR3 nucleotides are TGCAGTGCTAGAGATCGAACACTTAGCAATCAGCCCCAGCATTTT.

The genes are TRBV7-3 and TRBJ2-1, with TRBD2 as a possible D gene (6 bases). Germline CDR1 reads SGHTA; CDR2 reads FQGTGA. This CDR3 has 16 amino acids. Trimming shortened V by 6 bases and J by 2 bases, and 17 bases separated the two germline ends. DNA for the CDR3: TGTGCCAGCAGTTCTGACTTGGGACTCGCCTACAATGAGCAGTTCTTC. The encoded protein is CASSSDLGLAYNEQFF.

In nucleotides, the CDR3 is TGTGCCAGCAGTACTACAGTGAAGGGCGAGCAGTACTTC. As protein: CASSTTVKGEQYF. The rearrangement joins TRBV28 to TRBJ2-7; D not certain. The CDR3 is 13 residues long. V shed 5 bases and J shed 6 bases, with 14 bases lying between them. CDR1 and CDR2 (germline): MDHEN, SYDVKM.

This clonotype has a count of ten or more. V is TRBV29-1 and J is TRBJ1-2; 7 bases line up with TRBD1. The CDR3 consists of 14 residues. Germline trimming cut 5 bases from V and 2 bases from J; bases unmatched to any gene: 8. Germline loops: CDR1 SQVTM, CDR2 ANQGSEA. The CDR3 DNA sequence: TGCAGCGTTAGCTATTTGACAGGGAACTATGGCTACACCTTC. Translating gives CSVSYLTGNYGYTF.

This clonotype was observed at least ten times. This sequence joins TRBV28 and TRBJ2-1; D might be TRBD1 (6 bases). Germline loops: CDR1 MDHEN, CDR2 SYDVKM. Trimming left V 7 bases short and J 5 bases short, with 18 bases between. This CDR3 spans 15 amino acids. The CDR3: CASTLGDKRNNEQFF. The CDR3 nucleotides read TGTGCCAGCACCCTCGGGGACAAAAGAAACAATGAGCAGTTCTTC.

V usage is TRBV7-9 and J usage is TRBJ2-5; 11 positions agree with TRBD2. The ends lost 1 base at V and 4 bases at J; junction bases unmatched: 2. The CDR3 has 15 residues. CDR1 SEHNR and CDR2 FQNEAQ come from the germline V gene (reference sequence). The CDR3: CASSLGGLAGETQYF. Written as DNA, the CDR3 is TGTGCCAGCAGCTTAGGAGGACTAGCGGGAGAGACCCAGTACTTC. Combining the CDR3 with reference TRBV7-9 and TRBJ2-5 gives the whole variable domain DTGVSQNPRHKITKRGQNVTFRCDPISEHNRLYWYRQTLGQGPEFLTYFQNEAQLEKSRLLSDRFSAERPKGSFSTLEIQRTEQGDSAMYLCASSLGGLAGETQYFGPGTRLLVL.

This clonotype was counted ten times or more. V is TRBV4-3 and J is TRBJ2-6; 8 nucleotides align to TRBD1. From germline, CDR1 is LGHNA and CDR2 YSLEER. The junction had 8 bases not matched to a gene; V was cut back by 1 base and J by 0 bases. The CDR3 has 19 residues. The DNA for the CDR3 is TGCGCCAGCAGCCAAGTTGGGACAGGAGCCTACTCTGGGGCCAACGTCCTGACTTTC. Translation: CASSQVGTGAYSGANVLTF.

The V call is TRBV11-2, the J call TRBJ2-5; 9 positions agree with TRBD1. The CDR3 runs to 12 residues. In germline, CDR1 is SGHAT, CDR2 FQNNGV. Trimming cost V 8 bases and J 5 bases; bases outside gene matches: 3. The CDR3 coding sequence is TGTGCCAGCGGGACAGGGTCCGAGACCCAGTACTTC. Its translation is CASGTGSETQYF.

The sample holds a few counts of this clonotype. It may be a read error: a sequence one base away is much more abundant. The J gene is TRBJ2-3, the V gene TRBV7-9; 8 nucleotides line up with TRBD1. Germline loops: CDR1 SEHNR, CDR2 FQNEAQ (reference sequence). There are 15 residues in the CDR3. This CDR3 reads CVSSLWGQDTDTQYF. Written as DNA, the CDR3 is TGTGTCAGCAGCTTATGGGGACAGGACACAGATACGCAGTATTTT.

This chain links TRBV20-1 with TRBJ1-5; D is unresolved. The CDR3 sequence is 11 residues long. The V and J ends lost 6 bases and 0 bases respectively, with 3 bases between them. Germline CDR1 and CDR2: DFQATT and SNEGSKA (reference sequence). The chain's CDR3 is CSANSNQPQHF. The CDR3 coding sequence is TGCAGTGCGAATAGCAATCAGCCCCAGCATTTT.

The table lists this clonotype with a few counts. This rearrangement joins TRBV3-1 to TRBJ2-5; D gene unclear. Germline V gene lookup returns CDR1 LGHDT and CDR2 YNNKEL (reference sequence). V was pared by 3 bases and J by 2 bases, with 7 bases between. The CDR3 sequence is 13 residues long. The CDR3 DNA is TGTGCCAGCAGCCACGGCAGGCAAGAGACCCAGTACTTC. Protein sequence: CASSHGRQETQYF.

This clonotype was recorded at least ten times. This chain uses TRBV11-2 with TRBJ1-5; no clear D. Germline V CDR1 and CDR2: SGHAT, FQNNGV. V was trimmed by 5 bases and J by 2 bases, leaving 10 bases between them. CDR3 length: 14 amino acids. The CDR3 protein is CASSAWGRNQPQHF. CDR3 bases: TGTGCCAGCAGCGCCTGGGGTCGCAATCAGCCCCAGCATTTT.

This clonotype was detected many times. V is TRBV27 and J is TRBJ2-7; D may be TRBD2 (5 bases). The CDR3 sequence is 13 residues long. CDR1 is MNHEY and CDR2 is SMNVEV in the germline V gene (reference sequence). Deletions cut 1 base from V and 6 bases from J, with 10 bases between. Written as DNA, the CDR3 is TGTGCCAGCAGTTTATATTCTAGCTCCGAGCAGTACTTC. It codes for CASSLYSSSEQYF.

A word on this clonotype: A much larger clone differs by one base, so this may be a read error. This CDR3 fails to terminate in the conserved phenylalanine or tryptophan, so it likely reflects a read error. This rearrangement joins TRBV20-1 to TRBJ1-5, with D hard to call. This CDR3 is built from 13 residues. Trimming removed 4 bases at V and 5 bases at J, with 12 bases between. Germline CDR1 reads DFQATT; CDR2 reads SNEGSKA (reference sequence). The CDR3 DNA reads as TGCAGTGCTACTATCGACGGCGATCAGCCCCAGCATCTT. It codes for CSATIDGDQPQHL.

The chain recombines TRBV7-9 with TRBJ1-5, with D unresolved. The CDR3 loop spans 15 amino acids. From germline, CDR1 is SEHNR and CDR2 FQNEAQ (reference sequence). Between the trimmed V and J ends, which lost 0 bases and 4 bases, there was a span of 10 bases. CDR3: CASSLAEARNQPQHF. The CDR3 region has the DNA TGTGCCAGCAGCTTAGCGGAAGCCAGAAATCAGCCCCAGCATTTT.

This clonotype occurred many times. The chain couples TRBV18 to TRBJ1-1, with 7 bases identical to TRBD1. This CDR3 is 13 amino acids long. Germline values: CDR1 KGHSH, CDR2 LQKENI. With V trimmed by 8 bases and J by 1 base, 4 bases remained unmatched. DNA for the CDR3: TGTGCCAGCACACGGACAGGGAACACTGAAGCTTTCTTT. Its protein product is CASTRTGNTEAFF.

Ten or more counts support this clonotype. The CDR3: CASVEAPYGYTF. The CDR3 DNA sequence: TGTGCCAGCGTCGAAGCCCCCTATGGCTACACCTTC. This chain links TRBV7-9 with TRBJ1-2; D gene unclear. V shed 8 bases and J shed 4 bases, with 11 bases lying between them. CDR3 length: 12 residues. Germline V gene sequence: CDR1 SEHNR, CDR2 FQNEAQ (reference sequence).

This clonotype was counted many times. This chain links TRBV6-5 with TRBJ1-2; 7 bases are shared with TRBD1. Germline V lookup: CDR1 MNHEY, CDR2 SVGAGI. This CDR3 is 17 amino acids long. Losses at the gene ends were 1 base for V and 7 bases for J; bases not matched to a gene: 15. DNA for the CDR3: TGTGCCAGCAGTTACTTGCTAGGGGGACAGTTGTATCGTGGCTACACCTTC. Its translation: CASSYLLGGQLYRGYTF.

This clonotype was seen repeatedly, ten times or more. CDR3 sequence: CASSPRQGPYEQYF. DNA of the CDR3: TGTGCCAGCAGCCCTCGACAGGGACCCTACGAGCAGTACTTC. The rearrangement joins TRBV6-1 to TRBJ2-7; the match to TRBD1 covers 7 bases. The ends lost 6 bases at V and 2 bases at J; junction bases unmatched: 7. CDR1 MNHNS and CDR2 SASEGT come from the germline V gene. This CDR3 has 14 amino acids.

Many counts were recorded for this clonotype. This chain joins TRBV12-3 or TRBV12-4 and TRBJ2-5; D remains ambiguous. Trimming cost V 2 bases and J 1 base, with 8 bases left between them. CDR3 length: 14 amino acids. The CDR3 here is CASSLSISQETQYF. The CDR3 DNA follows: TGTGCCAGCAGTTTAAGTATATCCCAAGAGACCCAGTACTTC.

This clonotype was recorded at least ten times. The rearrangement links TRBV5-1 to TRBJ2-3, with D possibly called TRBD1 or TRBD2 (7 bases each). This CDR3 spans 17 amino acids. CDR1 SGHRS and CDR2 YFSETQ come from the germline V gene. The V end was cut by 2 bases, the J end by 1 base, with 17 bases between. CDR3 amino acids: CASSFAAGGVRTDTQYF. The CDR3 DNA sequence: TGCGCCAGCAGCTTCGCGGCAGGGGGGGTCCGCACAGATACGCAGTATTTT.